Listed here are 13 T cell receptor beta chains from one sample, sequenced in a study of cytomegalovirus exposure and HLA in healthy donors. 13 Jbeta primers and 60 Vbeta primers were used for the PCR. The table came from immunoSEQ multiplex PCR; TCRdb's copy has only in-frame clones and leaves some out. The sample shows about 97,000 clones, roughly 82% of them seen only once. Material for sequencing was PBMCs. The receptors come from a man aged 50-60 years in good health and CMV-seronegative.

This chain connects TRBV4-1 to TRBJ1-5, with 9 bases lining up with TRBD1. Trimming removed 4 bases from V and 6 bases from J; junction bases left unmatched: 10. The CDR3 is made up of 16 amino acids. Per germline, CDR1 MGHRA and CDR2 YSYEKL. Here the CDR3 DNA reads TGCGCCAGCAGCCCGTCCCGGGACAGGGTAGGTCAGCCCCAGCATTTT. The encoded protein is CASSPSRDRVGQPQHF.

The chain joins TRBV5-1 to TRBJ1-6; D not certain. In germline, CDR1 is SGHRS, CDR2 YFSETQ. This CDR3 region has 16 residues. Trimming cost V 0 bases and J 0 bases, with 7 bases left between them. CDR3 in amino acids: CASSLASGSYNSPLHF. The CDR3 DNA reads TGCGCCAGCAGCTTGGCCTCGGGCTCCTATAATTCACCCCTCCACTTT.

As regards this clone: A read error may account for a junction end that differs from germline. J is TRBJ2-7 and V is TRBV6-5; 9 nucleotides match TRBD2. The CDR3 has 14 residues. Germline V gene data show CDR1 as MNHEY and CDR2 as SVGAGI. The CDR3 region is CASSNSGTSREQYF. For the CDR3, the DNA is TGTGCCAGCAGTAACTCCGGGACTAGCCGCGAGCAGTACTTC.

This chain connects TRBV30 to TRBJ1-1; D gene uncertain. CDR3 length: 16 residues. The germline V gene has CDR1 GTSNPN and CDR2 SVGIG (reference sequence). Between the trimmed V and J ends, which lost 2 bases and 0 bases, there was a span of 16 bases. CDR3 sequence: CAWSLRLGELNTEAFF. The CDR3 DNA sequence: TGTGCCTGGAGTCTAAGATTGGGAGAATTGAACACTGAAGCTTTCTTT.

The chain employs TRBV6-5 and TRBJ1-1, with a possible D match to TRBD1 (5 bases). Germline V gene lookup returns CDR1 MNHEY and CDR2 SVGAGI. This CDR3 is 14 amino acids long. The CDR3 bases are TGTGCGACAGCACGCCGACAGCAGAACACTGAAGCTTTCTTT. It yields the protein CATARRQQNTEAFF.

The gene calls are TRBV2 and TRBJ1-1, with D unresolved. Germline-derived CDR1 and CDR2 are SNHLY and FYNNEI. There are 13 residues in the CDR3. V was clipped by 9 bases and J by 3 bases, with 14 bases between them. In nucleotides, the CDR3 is TGTGCCAGTAGGAGGGAAACGGACACTGAAGCTTTCTTT. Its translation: CASRRETDTEAFF.

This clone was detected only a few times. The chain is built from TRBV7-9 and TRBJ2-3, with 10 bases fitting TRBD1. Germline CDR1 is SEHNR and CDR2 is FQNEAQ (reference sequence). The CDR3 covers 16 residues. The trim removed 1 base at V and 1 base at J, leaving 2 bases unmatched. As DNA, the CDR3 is TGTGCCAGCAGCTTAGTAGGGACAGGGGGCACAGATACGCAGTATTTT. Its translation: CASSLVGTGGTDTQYF.

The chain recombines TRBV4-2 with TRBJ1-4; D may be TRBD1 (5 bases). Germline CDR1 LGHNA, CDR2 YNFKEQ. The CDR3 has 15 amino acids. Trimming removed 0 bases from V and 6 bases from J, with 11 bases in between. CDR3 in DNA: TGTGCCAGCAGCCAAGATATGGGGGAGGATGAAAAACTGTTTTTT. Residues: CASSQDMGEDEKLFF.

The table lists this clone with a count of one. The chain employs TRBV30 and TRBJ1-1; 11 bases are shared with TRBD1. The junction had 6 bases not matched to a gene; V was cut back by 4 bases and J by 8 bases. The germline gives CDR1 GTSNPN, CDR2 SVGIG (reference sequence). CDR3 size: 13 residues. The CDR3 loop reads CAWTPGTGGEAFF. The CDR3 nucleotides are TGTGCCTGGACGCCCGGGACAGGGGGGGAAGCTTTCTTT.

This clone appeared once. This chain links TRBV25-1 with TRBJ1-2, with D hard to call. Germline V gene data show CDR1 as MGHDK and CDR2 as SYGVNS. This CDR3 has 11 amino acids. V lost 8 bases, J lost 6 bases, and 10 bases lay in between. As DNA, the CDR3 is TGTGCCAGCGGGCAGAAGCATGGCTACACCTTC. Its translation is CASGQKHGYTF.

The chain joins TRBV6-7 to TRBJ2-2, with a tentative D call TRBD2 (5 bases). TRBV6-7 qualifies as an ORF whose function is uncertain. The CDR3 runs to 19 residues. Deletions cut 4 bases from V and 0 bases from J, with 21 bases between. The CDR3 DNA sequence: TGTGCCAGCAGTTCCGCCTTTTTCCGGGGAACCGCGAACACCGGGGAGCTGTTTTTT. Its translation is CASSSAFFRGTANTGELFF.

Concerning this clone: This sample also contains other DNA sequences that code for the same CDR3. The CDR3 region has the DNA TGCGCCAGCAGCCGGACAGGGGGTAATCAGCCCCAGCATTTT. Residues: CASSRTGGNQPQHF. This rearrangement joins TRBV5-1 to TRBJ1-5; 10 nucleotides match TRBD1. The ends lost 4 bases at V and 4 bases at J; junction bases unmatched: 2. CDR3 length equals 14 residues. Germline CDR1 and CDR2: SGHRS and YFSETQ.

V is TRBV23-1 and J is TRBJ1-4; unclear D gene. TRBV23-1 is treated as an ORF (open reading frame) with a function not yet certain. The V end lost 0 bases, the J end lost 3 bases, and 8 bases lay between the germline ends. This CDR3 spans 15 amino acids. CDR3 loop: CASSQSEGPNEKLFF. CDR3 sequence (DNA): TGCGCCAGCAGTCAATCCGAGGGCCCTAATGAAAAACTGTTTTTT.